This TCR beta chain derives from a study of blood T cell repertoires in COVID-19. Study-wide background: PBMCs, B-cell-depleted T cells, or T cells were the source of the cDNA or gDNA that made up the material.

Assay used: immunoSEQ multiplex PCR; TCRdb lists only in-frame clones, some missing. The sample lists 45,000 to 60,000 clones, around 90% occurring once. This CDR3 has 13 residues. Germline V gene data show CDR1 as MNHEY and CDR2 as SVGAGI. Trimming took off 7 bases at V and 5 bases at J, with 14 bases between the two ends. The receptor was derived from a man aged 50 or older with active COVID-19. The V call is TRBV6-5, the J call TRBJ2-5, with D maybe TRBD2 (5 bases). Specimen: peripheral blood. CDR3 sequence reads: CASTNLARETQYF. CDR3 DNA: TGTGCCAGCACCAACCTAGCTCGGGAGACCCAGTACTTC.